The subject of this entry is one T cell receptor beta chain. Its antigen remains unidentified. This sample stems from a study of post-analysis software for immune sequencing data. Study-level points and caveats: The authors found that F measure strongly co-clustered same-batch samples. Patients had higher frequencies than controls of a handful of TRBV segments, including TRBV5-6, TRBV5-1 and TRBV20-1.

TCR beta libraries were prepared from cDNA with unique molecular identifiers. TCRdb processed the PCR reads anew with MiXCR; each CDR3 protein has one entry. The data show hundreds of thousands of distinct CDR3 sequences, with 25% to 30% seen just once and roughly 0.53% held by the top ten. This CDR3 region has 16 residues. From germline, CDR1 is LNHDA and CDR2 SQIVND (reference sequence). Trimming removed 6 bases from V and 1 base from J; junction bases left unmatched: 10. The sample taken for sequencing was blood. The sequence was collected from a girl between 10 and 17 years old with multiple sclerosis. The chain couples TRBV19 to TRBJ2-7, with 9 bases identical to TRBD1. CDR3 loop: CASSLNPGQGSYEQYF. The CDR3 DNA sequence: TGTGCCAGTAGCCTGAACCCGGGACAGGGATCCTACGAGCAGTACTTC.